Sequencing of this TCR beta chain was carried out in a study of blood T cell repertoires in COVID-19. Study summary: Acute and convalescent COVID-19 samples came from the United States, Italy and Spain. T cells, B-cell-depleted T cells, or PBMCs provided the cDNA or gDNA that served as material.

V gave up 6 bases and J gave up 5 bases, with 29 bases separating them. The CDR3 consists of 19 residues. Germline V gives CDR1 MRHNA, CDR2 SNTAGT. As processed by the authors: How many nucleated cells were present was estimated from reference gene primer amplification. Repertoires were generated with immunoSEQ multiplex PCR, while TCRdb's copy carries only in-frame clones and drops some. The D gene and trimming were derived from the DNA, and the V and J assignments and clone size from that table. This table holds 350,000 or so clones, 85% to 90% found once. V usage is TRBV6-4 and J usage is TRBJ1-5; TRBD1 is a possible D gene (6 bases). The source of this sequence is a woman in her 30s who had been exposed to COVID-19. Material for sequencing was PBMCs or T cells enriched from blood (not recorded which). DNA of the CDR3: TGTGCCAGCAGCCTACCTAACCACACAGGGTCGAACTTGGATCAGCCCCAGCATTTT. It is translated as CASSLPNHTGSNLDQPQHF.